The rows below give T cell receptor beta chains drawn from one sample of a study of regulatory T cells in long-lasting Graves disease. TCRdb re-derived calls from the multiplex PCR reads in MiXCR, one entry per CDR3 protein. Counted here are a few hundred thousand distinct CDR3 sequences, about 15% occurring once; the ten biggest clones make up 20% to 25%. The same data also went into a second study, on T cells in Graves' hyperthyroidism and ophthalmopathy.

The sequences come from peripheral blood mononuclear cells (PBMCs), collected at new diagnosis, from a patient treated with antithyroid drugs. The receptors stem from a woman younger than 35 with Graves disease. The CDR3 runs from the conserved cysteine through the conserved F or W. A D gene is named only where the DNA matches it firmly. Size is stated for part of the rows, as once, few or many counts, or as a class when the clone is expanded.

clone_size: .; d_call: .; v_call: TRBV10-2; j_call: TRBJ2-7; cdr3_aa: CASSENSGSSYEQYF; cdr3_nt: TGCGCCAGCAGTGAAAACAGCGGGTCCTCCTACGAGCAGTACTTC
clone_size: few; d_call: TRBD2; v_call: TRBV12-3/TRBV12-4; j_call: TRBJ2-1; cdr3_aa: CASSPLTQAGGPPRSYNEQFF; cdr3_nt: TGTGCCAGCTCACCCCTCACCCAAGCGGGAGGGCCCCCCCGCTCCTACAATGAGCAGTTCTTC
clone_size: .; d_call: TRBD1; v_call: TRBV19; j_call: TRBJ1-5; cdr3_aa: CASRGDRGNQPQHF; cdr3_nt: TGTGCCAGTAGAGGGGACAGGGGGAACCAGCCCCAGCATTTT
clone_size: few; d_call: .; v_call: TRBV4-2; j_call: TRBJ1-2; cdr3_aa: CASSQDLGNYGYTF; cdr3_nt: TGTGCCAGCAGCCAAGATCTGGGGAACTATGGCTACACCTTC
clone_size: few; d_call: TRBD1; v_call: TRBV2; j_call: TRBJ1-5; cdr3_aa: CASSAGRTGGSQPQHF; cdr3_nt: TGTGCCAGCAGTGCCGGTCGGACAGGGGGCTCTCAGCCCCAACATTTT
clone_size: .; d_call: .; v_call: TRBV2; j_call: TRBJ2-7; cdr3_aa: CASSGGTYGSYEQYF; cdr3_nt: TGTGCCAGCAGTGGTGGGACATATGGCTCCTACGAGCAGTACTTC
clone_size: .; d_call: .; v_call: TRBV7-9; j_call: TRBJ2-7; cdr3_aa: CASSSTRDHSYEQYF; cdr3_nt: TGTGCCAGCAGCTCCACCAGGGACCATTCCTACGAGCAGTACTTC
clone_size: .; d_call: TRBD2; v_call: TRBV19; j_call: TRBJ2-3; cdr3_aa: CATTGGTISTDTQYF; cdr3_nt: TGTGCCACCACCGGAGGGACTATATCCACAGATACGCAGTATTTT
clone_size: .; d_call: .; v_call: TRBV29-1; j_call: TRBJ2-7; cdr3_aa: CSARGLENRDEQYF; cdr3_nt: TGCAGCGCTCGAGGGCTCGAAAATAGGGACGAGCAGTACTTC
clone_size: many; d_call: TRBD2; v_call: TRBV3-1; j_call: TRBJ2-2; cdr3_aa: CASSPRTSGRGGELFF; cdr3_nt: TGTGCCAGCAGCCCGCGGACTAGCGGAAGGGGCGGGGAGCTGTTTTTT
clone_size: many; d_call: TRBD1; v_call: TRBV27; j_call: TRBJ1-2; cdr3_aa: CASRTGSNYGYTF; cdr3_nt: TGTGCCAGCAGGACAGGGAGCAACTATGGCTACACCTTC
clone_size: many; d_call: .; v_call: TRBV6-2/TRBV6-3; j_call: TRBJ2-7; cdr3_aa: CASSYSRTAYAQYF; cdr3_nt: TGTGCCAGCAGTTACTCGCGGACAGCCTACGCGCAGTACTTC
clone_size: many; d_call: .; v_call: TRBV10-1; j_call: TRBJ2-1; cdr3_aa: CASSELPEGSVGALFNEQFF; cdr3_nt: TGCGCCAGCAGCGAACTCCCGGAGGGCTCGGTGGGGGCCTTGTTTAATGAGCAGTTCTTC
clone_size: many; d_call: TRBD2; v_call: TRBV29-1; j_call: TRBJ2-5; cdr3_aa: CSVGGGQETQYF; cdr3_nt: TGCAGCGTTGGGGGGGGGCAAGAGACCCAGTACTTC
clone_size: many; d_call: TRBD1; v_call: TRBV5-4; j_call: TRBJ2-1; cdr3_aa: CASSITGGSSYNEQFF; cdr3_nt: TGTGCCAGCAGCATAACAGGGGGCTCGTCCTACAATGAGCAGTTCTTC
clone_size: few; d_call: .; v_call: TRBV24-1; j_call: TRBJ1-1; cdr3_aa: CATRGTPDLEAFF; cdr3_nt: TGTGCCACCAGAGGGACACCCGACTTGGAGGCTTTCTTT
clone_size: few; d_call: TRBD1; v_call: TRBV12-3/TRBV12-4; j_call: TRBJ2-2; cdr3_aa: CASSYGTGITGELFF; cdr3_nt: TGTGCCAGCAGTTACGGGACAGGTATCACCGGGGAGCTGTTTTTT
clone_size: few; d_call: TRBD1; v_call: TRBV2; j_call: TRBJ2-1; cdr3_aa: CASKLNRIKDRDYNEQFF; cdr3_nt: TGTGCCAGCAAACTGAACAGAATAAAAGACAGGGACTACAATGAGCAGTTCTTC
clone_size: few; d_call: TRBD1; v_call: TRBV5-1; j_call: TRBJ2-2; cdr3_aa: CASSFWTGSTGAGELFF; cdr3_nt: TGCGCCAGCAGCTTCTGGACAGGGAGTACCGGGGCCGGGGAGCTGTTTTTT
clone_size: many; d_call: .; v_call: TRBV28; j_call: TRBJ1-5; cdr3_aa: CASSQRTDQPQHF; cdr3_nt: TGTGCCAGCAGTCAACGCACAGATCAGCCCCAGCATTTT
clone_size: many; d_call: TRBD1; v_call: TRBV20-1; j_call: TRBJ1-5; cdr3_aa: CSANNRGQQPQHF; cdr3_nt: TGCAGTGCCAATAACAGGGGGCAACAGCCCCAGCATTTT
clone_size: few; d_call: .; v_call: TRBV9; j_call: TRBJ1-1; cdr3_aa: CASSVYPGVGVNTEAFF; cdr3_nt: TGTGCCAGCAGCGTATATCCAGGGGTGGGCGTGAACACTGAAGCTTTCTTT
clone_size: .; d_call: .; v_call: TRBV19; j_call: TRBJ1-1; cdr3_aa: CASSGSHGQLEAFF; cdr3_nt: TGTGCCAGTAGTGGGTCACACGGGCAGCTTGAAGCTTTCTTT
clone_size: many; d_call: TRBD1; v_call: TRBV18; j_call: TRBJ2-4; cdr3_aa: CASSTGDSNIQYF; cdr3_nt: TGTGCCAGCTCAACAGGGGATTCAAACATTCAGTACTTC
clone_size: many; d_call: TRBD2; v_call: TRBV28; j_call: TRBJ2-7; cdr3_aa: CASSGTSGRAGKRSYEQYF; cdr3_nt: TGTGCCAGTTCCGGGACTAGCGGGAGGGCCGGCAAGCGCTCCTACGAGCAGTACTTC